Given below is one T cell receptor beta chain in context. The sample belongs to a study of OX40 agonist ivuxolimab in advanced cancers. Across the whole study: Patients were dosed with the agonistic anti-OX40 (CD134) antibody ivuxolimab.

J lost 2 bases, V lost 2 bases, and 2 bases had no gene match. Germline CDR1 and CDR2: SEHNR and FQNEAQ (reference sequence). This CDR3 is built from 14 residues. Libraries were prepared by immunoSEQ multiplex PCR; TCRdb keeps only in-frame clonotypes and omits some of them. Of some 99,000 clones listed, about nine tenths were seen once; the top ten hold roughly 1.5%. The gene calls are TRBV7-9 and TRBJ1-1; 7 positions match TRBD1. The clonotype was recovered from an adult with an advanced solid tumor such as melanoma, head and neck, liver or kidney cancer. The sequenced sample was CD4+ or CD8+ T cells sorted from blood, obtained in a trial of the OX40 agonist ivuxolimab. CDR3 loop: CASSLRQGNTEAFF. Here the CDR3 DNA reads TGTGCCAGCAGCTTACGACAGGGCAACACTGAAGCTTTCTTT.